This T cell receptor beta chain came from a study of cytotoxic CD8 clonotypes in ibrutinib-treated CLL. On the study more broadly: For this cohort, patients were about a dozen relapsed/refractory and over 14 treatment-naive, while fewer than 18 were IGHV unmutated. Study-wide findings and caveats: Sampling time points were not equivalent between sustained-remission and progressing patients.

Only in-frame clones appear in the TCRdb table, and some are missing; sequencing was by immunoSEQ multiplex PCR. The sample has around 140,000 clones, approximately 80% seen once; the top ten hold less than 8.5%. With cryopreserved PBMCs as the source, roughly 1.8 micrograms of genomic DNA went to TCR beta libraries. In regard to this clone: The antigen remains undetermined.

Germline values: CDR1 MNHNS, CDR2 SASEGT. CDR3 length: 14 residues. V trimming: 7 bases; J trimming: 0 bases; junction bases outside the gene matches: 5. The sequence came from a human donor with chronic lymphocytic leukemia. This sample comprised PBMCs, obtained after 36 months of ibrutinib treatment. This chain connects TRBV6-1 to TRBJ2-7; 8 nucleotides match TRBD1. In DNA, the CDR3 is TGTGCCAGCACCAGGGACAGGCTCTCCTACGAGCAGTACTTC. This translates into CASTRDRLSYEQYF.